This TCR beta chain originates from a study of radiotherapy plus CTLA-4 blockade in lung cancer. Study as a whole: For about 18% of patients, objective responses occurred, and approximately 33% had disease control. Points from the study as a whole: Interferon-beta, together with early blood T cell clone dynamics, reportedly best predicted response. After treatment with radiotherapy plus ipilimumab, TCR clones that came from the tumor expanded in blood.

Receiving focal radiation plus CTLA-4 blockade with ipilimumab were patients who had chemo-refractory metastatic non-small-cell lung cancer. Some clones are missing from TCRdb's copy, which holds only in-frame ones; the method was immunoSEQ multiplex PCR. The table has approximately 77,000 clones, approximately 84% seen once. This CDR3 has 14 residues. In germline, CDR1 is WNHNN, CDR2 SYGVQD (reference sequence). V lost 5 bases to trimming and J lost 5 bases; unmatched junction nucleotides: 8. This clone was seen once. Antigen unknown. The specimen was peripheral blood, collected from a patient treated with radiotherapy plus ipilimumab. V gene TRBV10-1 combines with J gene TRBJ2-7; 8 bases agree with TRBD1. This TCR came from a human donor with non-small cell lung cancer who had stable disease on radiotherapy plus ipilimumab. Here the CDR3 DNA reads TGCGCCAGCAGTTCACAGGGGGTCGAGCACGAGCAGTACTTC. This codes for CASSSQGVEHEQYF.